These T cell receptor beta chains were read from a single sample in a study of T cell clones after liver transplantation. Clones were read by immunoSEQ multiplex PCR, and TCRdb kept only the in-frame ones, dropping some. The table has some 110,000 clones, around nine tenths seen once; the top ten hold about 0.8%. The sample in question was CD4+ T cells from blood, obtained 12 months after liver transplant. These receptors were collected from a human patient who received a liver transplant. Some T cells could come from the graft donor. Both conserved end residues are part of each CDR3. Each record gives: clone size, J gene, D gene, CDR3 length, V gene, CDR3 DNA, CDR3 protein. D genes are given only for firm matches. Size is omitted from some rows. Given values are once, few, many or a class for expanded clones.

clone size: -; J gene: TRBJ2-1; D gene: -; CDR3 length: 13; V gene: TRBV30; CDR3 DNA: TGTGCCTGGAAGGGCAGGGCCTACAATGAGCAGTTCTTC; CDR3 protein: CAWKGRAYNEQFF
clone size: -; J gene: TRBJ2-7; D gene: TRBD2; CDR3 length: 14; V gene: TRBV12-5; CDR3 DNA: TGTGCTAGTGGTCCCGGGACTAGCGGCTACGAGCAGTACTTC; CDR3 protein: CASGPGTSGYEQYF
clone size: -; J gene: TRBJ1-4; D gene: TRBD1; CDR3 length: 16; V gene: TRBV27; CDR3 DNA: TGTGCCAGCAGAACGGACAGGGGAGCCACGCGGGAAAAACTGTTTTTT; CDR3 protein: CASRTDRGATREKLFF
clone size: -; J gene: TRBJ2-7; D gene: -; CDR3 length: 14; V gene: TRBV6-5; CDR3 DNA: TGTGCCAGCAGTTACTCGAGGACCTCCTACGAGCAGTACTTC; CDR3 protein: CASSYSRTSYEQYF
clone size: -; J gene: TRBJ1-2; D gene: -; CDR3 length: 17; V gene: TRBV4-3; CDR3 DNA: TGCGCCAGCAGCCAAGAAAGGGACCATTGGGGAGGAGGAGGCTACACCTTC; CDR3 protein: CASSQERDHWGGGGYTF
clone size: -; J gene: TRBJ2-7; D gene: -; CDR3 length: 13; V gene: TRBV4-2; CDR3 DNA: TGTGCCAGCAGCCAAGATCTTAGTTCGGAGCAGTACTTC; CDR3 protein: CASSQDLSSEQYF
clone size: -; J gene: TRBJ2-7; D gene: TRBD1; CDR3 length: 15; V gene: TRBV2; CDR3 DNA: TGTACCAGCAGAAGTCCCCGACAGGGTCGCTACGAGCAGTACTTC; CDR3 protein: CTSRSPRQGRYEQYF
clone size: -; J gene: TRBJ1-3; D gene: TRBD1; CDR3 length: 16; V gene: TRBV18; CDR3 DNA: TGTGCCAGCTCAGCCCCCGGGACAGGGTCTGGAAACACCATATATTTT; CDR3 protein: CASSAPGTGSGNTIYF
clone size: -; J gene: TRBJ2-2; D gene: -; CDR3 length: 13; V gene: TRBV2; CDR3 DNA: TGTGCCTCTCACAGGGAGGTAACCGGGGAGCTGTTTTTT; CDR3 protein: CASHREVTGELFF
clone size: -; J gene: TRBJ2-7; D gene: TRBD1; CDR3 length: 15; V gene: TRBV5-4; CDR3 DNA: TGTGCCAGCAGCTTGCCAGGGACAGGGCGAGGCGAGCAGTACTTC; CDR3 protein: CASSLPGTGRGEQYF
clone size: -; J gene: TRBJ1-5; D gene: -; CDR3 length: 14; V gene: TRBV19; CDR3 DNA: TGTGCCAGTAGTATAACCCAGGGGATCCAGCCCCAGCATTTT; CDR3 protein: CASSITQGIQPQHF
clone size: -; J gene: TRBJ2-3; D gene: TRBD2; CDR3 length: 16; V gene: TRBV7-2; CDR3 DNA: TGTGCCAGCAGCTTAAGTGGGACTAGCGACTCCTATACGCAGTATTTT; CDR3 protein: CASSLSGTSDSYTQYF
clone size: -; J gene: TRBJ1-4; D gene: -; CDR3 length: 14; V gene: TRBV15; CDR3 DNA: TGTGCCACCAGCAGAGCGGGGTTTGGGGAAAAACTGTTTTTT; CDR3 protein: CATSRAGFGEKLFF
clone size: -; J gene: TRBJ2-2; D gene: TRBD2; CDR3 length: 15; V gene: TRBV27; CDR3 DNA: TGTGCCAGCAGTCCTAGCGGGAGGGCCACCGGGGAGCTGTTTTTT; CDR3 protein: CASSPSGRATGELFF
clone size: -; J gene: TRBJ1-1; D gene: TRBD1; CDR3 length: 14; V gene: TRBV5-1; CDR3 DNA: TGCGCCAGCAGCTCCGGGACAGGGGGCACTGAAGCTTTCTTT; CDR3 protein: CASSSGTGGTEAFF
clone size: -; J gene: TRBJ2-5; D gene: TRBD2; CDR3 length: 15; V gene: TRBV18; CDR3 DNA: TGTGCCAGCCCACCTCTAGCGGGAGGGAAAGAGACCCAGTACTTC; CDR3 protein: CASPPLAGGKETQYF
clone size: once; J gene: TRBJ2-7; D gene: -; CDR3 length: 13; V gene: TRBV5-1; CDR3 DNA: TGCGCCAGCAGAAACGGCGGGACGGGAGAGCAGTACTTC; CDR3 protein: CASRNGGTGEQYF
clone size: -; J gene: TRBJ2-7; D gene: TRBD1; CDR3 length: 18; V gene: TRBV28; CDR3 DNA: TGTGCCAGCAGCCTCGGGACAGGGGTTATGGGCCGCCCCGGCGAGCAGTACTTC; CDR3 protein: CASSLGTGVMGRPGEQYF
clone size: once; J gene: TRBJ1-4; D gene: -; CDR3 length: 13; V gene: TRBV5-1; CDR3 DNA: TGCGCCAGCAAAGGGGCGGCTAATGAAAAACTGTTTTTT; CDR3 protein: CASKGAANEKLFF
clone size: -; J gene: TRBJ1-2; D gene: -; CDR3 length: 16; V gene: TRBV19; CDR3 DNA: TGTGCCAGTAGTATAGGGGGAGGGCTGGGGAGCTATGGCTACACCTTC; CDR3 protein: CASSIGGGLGSYGYTF
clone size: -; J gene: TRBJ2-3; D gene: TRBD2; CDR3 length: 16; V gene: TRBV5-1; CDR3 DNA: TGCGCCAGCAGTTCTTTGTCGGGACTAGCGGGAGATACGCAGTATTTT; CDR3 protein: CASSSLSGLAGDTQYF
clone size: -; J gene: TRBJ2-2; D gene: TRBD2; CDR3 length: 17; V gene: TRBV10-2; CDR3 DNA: TGCGCCAGCAGTGAATCTAGCGGACCCTTGAACACCGGGGAGCTGTTTTTT; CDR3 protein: CASSESSGPLNTGELFF
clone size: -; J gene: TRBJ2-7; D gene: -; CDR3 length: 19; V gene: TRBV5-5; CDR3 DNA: TGTGCCAGCAGCTTGGCCGAGGAGGGCAAGGGTAGTTTCGCCTACGAGCAGTACTTC; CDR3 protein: CASSLAEEGKGSFAYEQYF
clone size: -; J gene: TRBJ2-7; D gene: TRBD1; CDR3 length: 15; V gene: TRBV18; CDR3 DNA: TGTGCCAGCTCACCGTCCCGGGACAGGGCCTACGAGCAGTACTTC; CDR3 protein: CASSPSRDRAYEQYF
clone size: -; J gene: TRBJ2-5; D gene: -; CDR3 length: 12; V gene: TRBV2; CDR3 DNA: TGTGCCAGCAGTGTATATTCGGAGACCCAGTACTTC; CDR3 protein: CASSVYSETQYF
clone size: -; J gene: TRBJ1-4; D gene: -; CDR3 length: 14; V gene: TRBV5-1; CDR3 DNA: TGCGCCAGCAGCTTGACAGGACCAAATGAAAAACTGTTTTTT; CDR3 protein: CASSLTGPNEKLFF
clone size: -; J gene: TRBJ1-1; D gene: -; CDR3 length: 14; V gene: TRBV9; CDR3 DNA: TGTGCCAGCAGCATCGCAGGGGTGGACACTGAAGCTTTCTTT; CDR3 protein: CASSIAGVDTEAFF
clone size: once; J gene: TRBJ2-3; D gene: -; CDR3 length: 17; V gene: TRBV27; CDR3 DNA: TGTGCCAGCAGCCAAAAACGCCACAGTGTGGGCACAGATACGCAGTATTTT; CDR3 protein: CASSQKRHSVGTDTQYF
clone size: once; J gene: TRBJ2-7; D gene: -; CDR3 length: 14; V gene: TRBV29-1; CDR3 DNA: TGCAGCGTAGCACATACAACTTTCTCCTACGAGCAGTACTTC; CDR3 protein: CSVAHTTFSYEQYF
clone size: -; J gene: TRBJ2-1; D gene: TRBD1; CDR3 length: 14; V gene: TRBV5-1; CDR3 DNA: TGCGCCAGCAGCTTAGGGACAGGGTACAATGAGCAGTTCTTC; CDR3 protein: CASSLGTGYNEQFF
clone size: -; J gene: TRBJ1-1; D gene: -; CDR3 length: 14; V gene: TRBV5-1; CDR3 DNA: TGCGCCAGCAGCGCAAGGCTGGAGAACACTGAAGCTTTCTTT; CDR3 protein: CASSARLENTEAFF
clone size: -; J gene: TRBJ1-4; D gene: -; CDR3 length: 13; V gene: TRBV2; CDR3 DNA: TGTGCCAGCAGTTGGCAGCAAAATGAAAAACTGTTTTTT; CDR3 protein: CASSWQQNEKLFF
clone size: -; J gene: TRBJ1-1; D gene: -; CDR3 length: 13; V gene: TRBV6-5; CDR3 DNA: TGTGCCAGCAGCCGTAGCGGGCGGAACGAAGCTTTCTTT; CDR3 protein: CASSRSGRNEAFF
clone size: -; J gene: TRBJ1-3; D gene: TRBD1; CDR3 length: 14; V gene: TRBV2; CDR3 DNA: TGTGCCAGCGGCGGACAGGTGTCTGGAAACACCATATATTTT; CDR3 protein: CASGGQVSGNTIYF
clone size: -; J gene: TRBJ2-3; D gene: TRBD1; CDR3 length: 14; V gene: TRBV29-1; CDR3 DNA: TGCAGCATCTCGACAGGGGGCCTGTCAGGTACGCAGTATTTT; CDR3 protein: CSISTGGLSGTQYF
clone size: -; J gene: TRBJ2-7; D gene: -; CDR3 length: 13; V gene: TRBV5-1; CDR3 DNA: TGCGCCAGCAGCTTCCCTCCTTTGGACGAGCAGTACTTC; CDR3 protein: CASSFPPLDEQYF
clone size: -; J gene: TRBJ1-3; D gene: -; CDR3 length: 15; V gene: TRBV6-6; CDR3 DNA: TGTGCCAGCAGTTACGTCGGGGAATCTGGAAACACCATATATTTT; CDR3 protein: CASSYVGESGNTIYF
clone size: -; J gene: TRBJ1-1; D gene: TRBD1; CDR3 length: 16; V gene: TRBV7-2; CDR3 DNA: TGTGCCAGCAGCTTATTTTTGACAGGGGGATACACTGAAGCTTTCTTT; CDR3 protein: CASSLFLTGGYTEAFF
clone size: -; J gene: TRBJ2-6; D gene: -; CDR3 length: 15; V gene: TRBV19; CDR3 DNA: TGTGCCGCCCGTCCCGGGACACTGGGGGCCAACGTCCTGACTTTC; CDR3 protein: CAARPGTLGANVLTF
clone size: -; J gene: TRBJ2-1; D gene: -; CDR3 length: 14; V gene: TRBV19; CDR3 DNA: TGTGCCAGTAGTGAGAGGCGGCAGAGGAATGAGCAGTTCTTC; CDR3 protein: CASSERRQRNEQFF
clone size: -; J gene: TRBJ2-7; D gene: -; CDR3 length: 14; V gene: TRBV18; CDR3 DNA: TGTGCCAGCTCAGCGCAAGTCACAGGGAACGAGCAGTACTTC; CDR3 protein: CASSAQVTGNEQYF
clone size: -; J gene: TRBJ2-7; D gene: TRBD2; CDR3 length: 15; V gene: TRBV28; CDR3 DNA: TGTGCCAGCAGCCCGGGAGGGCCCCAAAAGTACGAGCAGTACTTC; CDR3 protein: CASSPGGPQKYEQYF
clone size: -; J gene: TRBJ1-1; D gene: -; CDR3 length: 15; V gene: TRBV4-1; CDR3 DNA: TGCGCCAGCAGCCAAGATAAGGGTTGGAACACTGAAGCTTTCTTT; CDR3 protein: CASSQDKGWNTEAFF
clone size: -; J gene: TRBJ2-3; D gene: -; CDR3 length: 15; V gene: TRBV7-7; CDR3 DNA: TGTGCCAGCAGCTTAGGGTCTTCCCCGGCAGATACGCAGTATTTT; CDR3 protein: CASSLGSSPADTQYF
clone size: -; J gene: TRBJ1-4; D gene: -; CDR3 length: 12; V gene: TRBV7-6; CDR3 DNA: TGTGCCAGCAGCTTACGTAATGAAAAACTGTTTTTT; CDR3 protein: CASSLRNEKLFF
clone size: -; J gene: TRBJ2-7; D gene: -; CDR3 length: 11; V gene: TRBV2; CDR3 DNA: TGTGCCAGCAAAGAATTCTACGAGCAGTACTTC; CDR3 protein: CASKEFYEQYF
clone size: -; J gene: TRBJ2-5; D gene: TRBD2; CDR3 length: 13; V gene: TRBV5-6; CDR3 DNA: TGTGCCAGCAGCCGCGGGAGTGTAGAGACCCAGTACTTC; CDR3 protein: CASSRGSVETQYF
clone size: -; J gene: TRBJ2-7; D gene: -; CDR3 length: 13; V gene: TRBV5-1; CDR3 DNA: TGCGCCAGCAGCGGACAGAGCTCCTACGAGCAGTACTTC; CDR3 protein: CASSGQSSYEQYF
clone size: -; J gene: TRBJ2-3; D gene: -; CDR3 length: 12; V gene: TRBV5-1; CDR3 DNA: TGCGCCAGCAGCTTACTGGGAGATACGCAGTATTTT; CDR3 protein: CASSLLGDTQYF
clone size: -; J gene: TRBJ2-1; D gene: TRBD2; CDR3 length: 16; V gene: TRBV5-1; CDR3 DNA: TGCGCCAGCAGCCCCGACCCTAGCGGTTCCTACAATGAGCAGTTCTTC; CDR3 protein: CASSPDPSGSYNEQFF